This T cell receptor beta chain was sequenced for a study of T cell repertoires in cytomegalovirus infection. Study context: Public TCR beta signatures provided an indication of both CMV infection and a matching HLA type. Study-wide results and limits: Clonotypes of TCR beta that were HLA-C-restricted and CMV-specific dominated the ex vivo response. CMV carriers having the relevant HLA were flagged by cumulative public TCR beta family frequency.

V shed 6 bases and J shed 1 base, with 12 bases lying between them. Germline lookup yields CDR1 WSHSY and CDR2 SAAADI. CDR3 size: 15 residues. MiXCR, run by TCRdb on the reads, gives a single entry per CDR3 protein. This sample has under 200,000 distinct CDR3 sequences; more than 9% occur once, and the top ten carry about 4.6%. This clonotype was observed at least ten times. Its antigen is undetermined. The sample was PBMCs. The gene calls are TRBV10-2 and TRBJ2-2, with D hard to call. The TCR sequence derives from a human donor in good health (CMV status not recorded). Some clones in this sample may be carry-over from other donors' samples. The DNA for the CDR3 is TGCGCCAGCAGAGAAGGACGGCAGAACACCGGGGAGCTGTTTTTT. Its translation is CASREGRQNTGELFF.